Following are 31 T cell receptor beta chains from one sample sequenced in a study of identical twins. TCRdb re-derived calls from the 5' RACE reads in MiXCR, one entry per CDR3 protein. The sample records approximately 1.8 million distinct CDR3 sequences, less than 35% being singletons. The sample taken for sequencing was cord blood. The receptors were gathered from a newborn girl in good health.

The chain carries TRBV20-1 and TRBJ2-3, with TRBD2 matching 9 bases. V shed 4 bases, J shed 4 bases, and the junction held 6 bases outside the gene matches. Germline CDR1 reads DFQATT; CDR2 reads SNEGSKA (reference sequence). CDR3 length: 14 residues. The CDR3 loop reads CSATMGGGADTQYF. CDR3 DNA sequence: TGCAGTGCTACCATGGGCGGGGGGGCAGATACGCAGTATTTT.

This clonotype was seen at least ten times. The V gene is TRBV20-1, the J gene TRBJ1-5; D uncertain. This CDR3 region has 13 residues. V was shortened by 1 base and J by 0 bases, with 4 bases between the two germline ends. CDR1 DFQATT and CDR2 SNEGSKA come from the germline V gene (reference sequence). CDR3 DNA: TGCAGTGCTAGAGTCGGTAGCAATCAGCCCCAGCATTTT. It specifies CSARVGSNQPQHF.

The V gene is TRBV2, the J gene TRBJ2-1; D is possibly TRBD2 (6 bases). The germline gives CDR1 SNHLY, CDR2 FYNNEI. The CDR3 is 15 amino acids. With 2 bases removed from V and 11 bases from J, the gap between germline ends came to 19 bases. The CDR3 is CASSERTNVRSKQFF. CDR3 sequence (DNA): TGTGCCAGCAGTGAAAGGACTAACGTTAGGTCGAAGCAGTTCTTC. The variable domain in full, with the rest retrieved from reference TRBV2 and TRBJ2-1, is EPEVTQTPSHQVTQMGQEVILRCVPISNHLYFYWYRQILGQKVEFLVSFYNNEISEKSEIFDDQFSVERPDGSNFTLKIRSTKLEDSAMYFCASSERTNVRSKQFFGPGTRLTVL.

With regard to this clonotype: No DNA is shown, since the ends of the CDR3 on it are uncertain; the CDR3 is the one TCRdb lists. The CDR3 here is CAISESVGIGNTEPFF. This chain links TRBV10-3 with TRBJ1-1. The CDR3 region is 16 residues in length, termini included. Looked up from germline, CDR1 is ENHRY and CDR2 is SYGVKD.

About this clonotype: At one of its ends the junction is not consistent with the germline gene, which may arise from a read error. Written as DNA, the CDR3 is TGTGCCAGCAGCGACCGATGGGAAGTCACAGGTACGCAGTATTTT. Amino acid sequence: CASSDRWEVTGTQYF. This rearrangement joins TRBV9 to TRBJ2-3; perhaps TRBD1 as D (5 bases). Germline loops: CDR1 SGDLS, CDR2 YYNGEE. This CDR3 is built from 15 residues.

This clonotype showed up just once. The rearrangement joins TRBV15 to TRBJ2-5; D uncertain. The CDR3 runs 14 residues. CDR1 and CDR2 (germline): LNHNV, YYDKDF (reference sequence). V was pared by 4 bases and J by 11 bases, with 20 bases between. Written as DNA, the CDR3 is TGTGCCACCAGCATATTCTCGGGCCCAAATGAGCAGTACTTC. It yields the protein CATSIFSGPNEQYF.

This clonotype was detected a few times. V usage is TRBV6-2 or TRBV6-3 and J usage is TRBJ2-1; D perhaps matches TRBD2 (5 bases). Germline values: CDR1 MNHEY, CDR2 SVGEGT. Between the trimmed V and J ends, which lost 6 bases and 6 bases, there was a span of 15 bases. CDR3 length equals 14 residues. CDR3 DNA: TGTGCCAGCAGCAACTCAGGACTCTTCAATGAGCAGTTCTTC. This sequence encodes CASSNSGLFNEQFF.

In its sample, this clonotype was seen a few times. The rearrangement joins TRBV12-3 or TRBV12-4 to TRBJ1-6, with D perhaps matching TRBD1 (6 bases). The CDR3 extends over 14 amino acids. V lost 10 bases, J lost 9 bases, and 19 bases lay in between. The CDR3 DNA is TGTGCCATCTTATTAAGGCAGGGGATTTCACCCCTCCACTTT. It is translated as CAILLRQGISPLHF.

This chain joins TRBV15 and TRBJ1-5, with no clear D. Germline CDR1 LNHNV, CDR2 YYDKDF (reference sequence). The CDR3 sequence is 14 residues long. V lost 8 bases and J lost 6, with 17 bases in between. CDR3 in amino acids: CATCTNPSRQPQHF. The CDR3 DNA follows: TGTGCCACCTGCACCAACCCGTCGCGTCAGCCCCAGCATTTT.

The chain recombines TRBV20-1 with TRBJ1-1, with D possibly being TRBD1 (6 bases). The CDR3 has 15 residues. Germline CDR1 DFQATT, CDR2 SNEGSKA (reference sequence). V shed 0 bases and J shed 4 bases, with 15 bases lying between them. The CDR3 region is CSARDRGAGGTEAFF. CDR3 in DNA: TGCAGTGCTAGAGATCGGGGGGCGGGTGGCACTGAAGCTTTCTTT.

This clonotype was seen at least ten times. The chain employs TRBV4-2 and TRBJ2-3; D gene uncertain. V gave up 0 bases and J gave up 2 bases, with 18 bases separating them. This CDR3 region has 18 residues. Looked up from germline, CDR1 is LGHNA and CDR2 is YNFKEQ. This chain's CDR3 is CASSQDEARTSLTDTQYF. CDR3 coding DNA: TGTGCCAGCAGCCAAGATGAGGCAAGGACCAGCCTCACAGATACGCAGTATTTT.

There are a few counts of this clonotype. The rearrangement links TRBV6-6 to TRBJ2-3; either TRBD1 or TRBD2 may supply D (5 bases each). The V end was cut by 5 bases, the J end by 0 bases, with 12 bases between. This CDR3 is 15 amino acids long. The V gene's germline CDR1 is MNHNY and CDR2 SVGAGI (reference sequence). DNA of the CDR3: TGTGCCAGCAGTCGCCGGGACCAAAGCACAGATACGCAGTATTTT. Its translation is CASSRRDQSTDTQYF.

The gene calls are TRBV6-1 and TRBJ1-6; D unresolved. The length of the CDR3 is 12 residues. The ends were cut back, 6 bases at V and 7 bases at J, with 7 bases in the middle. Germline CDR1 is MNHNS and CDR2 is SASEGT. This CDR3 reads CASRTPNSPLHF. In DNA form, the CDR3 reads TGTGCCAGCAGGACACCCAATTCACCCCTCCACTTT.

This clonotype was observed a few times. This sequence joins TRBV4-1 and TRBJ1-5; D perhaps matches TRBD1 (6 bases). The CDR3 is made up of 16 amino acids. Looked up from germline, CDR1 is MGHRA and CDR2 is YSYEKL. Trimming cost V 1 base and J 0 bases, with 10 bases left between them. The CDR3 coding sequence is TGCGCCAGCAGCCAAGTGGGACACATTAGCAATCAGCCCCAGCATTTT. Amino acids: CASSQVGHISNQPQHF.

The chain carries TRBV6-1 and TRBJ2-4; 10 bases map to TRBD1. The DNA end lines up better with TRBJ2-7; the J call may be wrong. The CDR3 has 16 amino acids. The germline V gene has CDR1 MNHNS and CDR2 SASEGT. Here the CDR3 DNA reads TGTGCCAGCAGAAGGCTAACCGGGACAGGGGACTACGAGCAGTACTTC. This translates into CASRRLTGTGDYEQYF.

This CDR3 reads CASARDASYEQYF. CDR3 nucleotides: TGTGCCAGCGCCCGGGACGCTTCCTACGAGCAGTACTTC. The V call is TRBV12-3 or TRBV12-4, the J call TRBJ2-7; D possibly uses TRBD1 or TRBD2 (5 bases each). V gave up 8 bases and J gave up 1 base, with 12 bases separating them. CDR3 length equals 13 residues.

Only one count was recorded for this clonotype. The rearrangement links TRBV6-1 to TRBJ1-5; TRBD1 might be the D (6 bases). V lost 7 bases to trimming and J lost 2 bases, with 15 bases between them. Germline values: CDR1 MNHNS, CDR2 SASEGT. This CDR3 has 15 amino acids. The CDR3 sequence is CASTQGTDGNQPQHF. For the CDR3, the DNA is TGTGCCAGCACCCAGGGGACGGACGGCAATCAGCCCCAGCATTTT.

This clonotype has a single count. A much larger clone lies one base from this, so it may be a read error. V is TRBV5-1 and J is TRBJ2-7; D gene ambiguous. The CDR3 is made up of 13 amino acids. Per germline, CDR1 SGHRS and CDR2 YFSETQ. CDR3 DNA sequence: TGCGCCGGCAGCTTGGTCCAGTCCTACGAGCAGTACTTC. This translates into CAGSLVQSYEQYF.

The chain has TRBV6-1 and TRBJ1-1; the D is unclear. CDR1 is MNHNS and CDR2 is SASEGT in the germline V gene. CDR3 length equals 14 residues. Trimming pared 3 bases from V and 0 bases from J, leaving 8 bases between. The CDR3 sequence is CASSEARVNTEAFF. CDR3 sequence (DNA): TGTGCCAGCAGTGAGGCGAGGGTGAACACTGAAGCTTTCTTT.

As for this clonotype: Mismatch with germline at one junction end may stem from a read error. This sequence joins TRBV7-2 and TRBJ1-5; no reliable D call. The germline gives CDR1 SGHTA, CDR2 FQGNSA. This CDR3 is built from 13 residues. The CDR3 DNA reads as TGTGCCAGCAAGGGTAATAGCAATCAGCCCCTGCATTTT. Translating gives CASKGNSNQPLHF.

This clonotype turned up a few times. V is TRBV10-3 and J is TRBJ1-6; D unclear. The CDR3 has 15 amino acids. Trimming took off 2 bases at V and 7 bases at J, with 12 bases between the two ends. CDR1 is ENHRY, CDR2 SYGVKD, per germline. The CDR3 sequence: CAISEKGRTNSPLHF. CDR3 nucleotides: TGTGCCATCAGTGAGAAAGGACGGACGAATTCACCCCTCCACTTT.

This chain connects TRBV28 to TRBJ2-7; possibly TRBD1 for D (8 bases). Germline V lookup: CDR1 MDHEN, CDR2 SYDVKM. V dropped 2 bases and J dropped 4 bases, with 15 bases sitting between them. The CDR3 length is 15 residues. The CDR3 is CASSLLGQGLYEQYF. The CDR3 DNA follows: TGTGCCAGCAGTTTACTTGGACAGGGACTATACGAGCAGTACTTC.

The chain joins TRBV5-1 to TRBJ2-1; D may be TRBD2 (6 bases). Per germline, CDR1 SGHRS and CDR2 YFSETQ. The CDR3 is 17 amino acids. V lost 3 bases and J 11 bases, leaving 27 bases between the germline ends. CDR3 in amino acids: CASSWTSGDGSPHKQFF. The CDR3, as DNA: TGCGCCAGCAGCTGGACCTCGGGGGACGGGAGTCCCCACAAGCAGTTCTTC.

This clonotype occurred a few times. The J gene is TRBJ1-6, the V gene TRBV20-1, with TRBD1 matching over 10 bases. Trimming took 2 bases from V and 2 from J; bases not matched to a gene: 6. Germline loops: CDR1 DFQATT, CDR2 SNEGSKA (reference sequence). This CDR3 is built from 17 residues. The CDR3 bases are TGCAGTGCTAGACTTCAGGACAGGGGGGCCTATAATTCACCCCTCCACTTT. The encoded protein is CSARLQDRGAYNSPLHF.

A few counts support this clonotype. This chain joins TRBV9 and TRBJ2-1; possible D gene TRBD2, 6 bases. CDR1 is SGDLS and CDR2 is YYNGEE in the germline V gene. The CDR3 sequence is 17 residues long. V lost 4 bases and J lost 4, with 21 bases in between. Written as DNA, the CDR3 is TGTGCCAGCAGCCGAACCTCCCGGGACTGGGGGTACAATGAGCAGTTCTTC. Residues: CASSRTSRDWGYNEQFF.

This sequence joins TRBV6-1 and TRBJ2-1; maybe TRBD2 (5 bases). V lost 7 bases, J lost 8 bases, and 15 bases lay in between. CDR3 length: 13 residues. In germline, CDR1 is MNHNS, CDR2 SASEGT. The DNA for the CDR3 is TGTGCCAGCACACCTCCGGGGTGGGATGAGCAGTTCTTC. As protein: CASTPPGWDEQFF.

This clonotype was observed a few times. The chain employs TRBV5-8 and TRBJ1-5; 12 bases line up with TRBD1. From germline, CDR1 is SGHTS and CDR2 YDEGEE. The CDR3 consists of 17 residues. Trimming removed 0 bases from V and 4 bases from J; junction bases left unmatched: 5. The DNA for the CDR3 is TGTGCCAGCAGCTTGGTCGGGGACAGGGGGCCGAATCAGCCCCAGCATTTT. Translation: CASSLVGDRGPNQPQHF.

V usage is TRBV12-3 or TRBV12-4 and J usage is TRBJ1-1; 10 bases map to TRBD1. The CDR3 is 15 amino acids. Unmatched junction bases numbered 9, after V lost 6 bases and J lost 5 bases. CDR3 in DNA: TGTGCCAGCAGCAACCGACAGGGGGCGGGGACTGAAGCTTTCTTT. It translates to CASSNRQGAGTEAFF.

V gene TRBV3-1 combines with J gene TRBJ1-4; 9 nucleotides line up with TRBD1. Germline V CDR1 and CDR2: LGHDT, YNNKEL (reference sequence). V lost 3 bases to trimming and J lost 5 bases; unmatched junction nucleotides: 4. CDR3 size: 15 residues. The CDR3 DNA is TGTGCCAGCAGCCACACGGGACAGGGAAATGAAAAACTGTTTTTT. Protein: CASSHTGQGNEKLFF. The full variable domain, with the rest looked up from reference TRBV3-1 and TRBJ1-4, is DTAVSQTPKYLVTQMGNDKSIKCEQNLGHDTMYWYKQDSKKFLKIMFSYNNKELIINETVPNRFSPKSPDKAHLNLHINSLELGDSAVYFCASSHTGQGNEKLFFGSGTQLSVL.

The J gene is TRBJ2-3, the V gene TRBV7-2, with D possibly called TRBD1 or TRBD2 (5 bases each). Germline-derived CDR1 and CDR2 are SGHTA and FQGNSA. V was clipped by 8 bases and J by 6 bases, with 18 bases between them. This CDR3 has 14 amino acids. This CDR3 is CASGTGTLLDTQYF. The CDR3 region has the DNA TGTGCCAGCGGGACCGGGACGCTCTTGGATACGCAGTATTTT.

The sample holds one count of this clonotype. This rearrangement joins TRBV20-1 to TRBJ1-1; D remains ambiguous. CDR3 length: 12 residues. The germline CDR1 and CDR2 sequences are DFQATT and SNEGSKA (reference sequence). V lost 2 bases and J 4 bases, leaving 8 bases between the germline ends. The CDR3 is CSARRPGTEAFF. In DNA form, the CDR3 reads TGCAGTGCTAGACGTCCAGGCACTGAAGCTTTCTTT.